These 16 T cell receptor beta chains came from one sample sequenced in a study of blood T cell repertoires in COVID-19. The table came from immunoSEQ multiplex PCR; TCRdb's copy has only in-frame clones and leaves some out. The repertoire holds 130,000 to 150,000 clones, with around 81% as singletons. Sequences were obtained from peripheral blood. The receptors stem from a human donor in a cohort sampled during active COVID-19.

In regard to this clone: The same CDR3 is also encoded by other DNA sequences in this sample. The rearrangement uses TRBV28 and TRBJ1-1; weak D call: TRBD1 (6 bases). CDR1 is MDHEN, CDR2 SYDVKM, per germline. This CDR3 spans 14 amino acids. V gave up 3 bases and J gave up 7 bases, with 15 bases separating them. CDR3 coding DNA: TGTGCCAGCAGTTTGGGGGGGCGTCGGGGTGAAGCTTTCTTT. It specifies CASSLGGRRGEAFF.

J is TRBJ1-2 and V is TRBV6-5, with D possibly TRBD1 on 5 matching bases. The CDR3 has 14 residues. V was shortened by 6 bases and J by 0 bases, with 11 bases between the two germline ends. The germline V gene has CDR1 MNHEY and CDR2 SVGAGI. CDR3 DNA: TGTGCCAGCAGATTGACAGACACTAACTATGGCTACACCTTC. Residues: CASRLTDTNYGYTF.

The rearrangement uses TRBV20-1 and TRBJ1-2; TRBD1 is a possible D gene (5 bases). V lost 6 bases to trimming and J lost 6 bases, with 11 bases between them. The germline CDR1 and CDR2 sequences are DFQATT and SNEGSKA (reference sequence). This CDR3 region has 11 residues. In DNA form, the CDR3 reads TGCAGTGCGGAGGGGCACGATGGCTACACCTTC. This sequence encodes CSAEGHDGYTF.

This clone was observed a single time. This chain uses TRBV6-2 or TRBV6-3 with TRBJ2-7; tentatively, D is TRBD1 (6 bases). CDR3 length: 14 residues. Trimming took off 4 bases at V and 3 bases at J, with 13 bases between the two ends. CDR1 is MNHEY, CDR2 SVGEGT, per germline. The CDR3 sequence: CASSFGTNYYEQYF. CDR3 DNA sequence: TGTGCCAGCAGTTTCGGGACAAACTACTACGAGCAGTACTTC.

The rearrangement uses TRBV28 and TRBJ2-7; 16 bases line up with TRBD2. This CDR3 is 16 amino acids long. The V and J ends lost 7 bases and 7 bases, in that order; junction bases with no gene match: 10. Germline assignment: CDR1 MDHEN and CDR2 SYDVKM. CDR3 loop: CASTPGLAGGRLEQYF. The CDR3 nucleotides are TGTGCCAGCACCCCGGGACTAGCGGGAGGGCGGTTAGAGCAGTACTTC.

The gene calls are TRBV24-1 and TRBJ2-1; 7 bases agree with TRBD1. This CDR3 region has 15 residues. Germline CDR1 and CDR2: KGHDR and SFDVKD. V dropped 0 bases and J dropped 6; count of bases not matched to a gene: 4. The CDR3, as DNA: TGTGCCACCAGTGATTTGGACAGGGCCAGCAATGAGCAGTTCTTC. It encodes CATSDLDRASNEQFF.

This chain connects TRBV5-1 to TRBJ1-3; tentatively, D is TRBD1 (6 bases). The germline CDR1 and CDR2 sequences are SGHRS and YFSETQ. This CDR3 spans 15 amino acids. Trimming stripped 4 bases from V and 0 bases from J, with 11 bases between. The chain's CDR3 is CASSPQGHSGNTIYF. The CDR3 region has the DNA TGCGCCAGCAGCCCCCAGGGACACTCTGGAAACACCATATATTTT. The variable domain in full, with the rest retrieved from reference TRBV5-1 and TRBJ1-3, is KAGVTQTPRYLIKTRGQQVTLSCSPISGHRSVSWYQQTPGQGLQFLFEYFSETQRNKGNFPGRFSGRQFSNSRSEMNVSTLELGDSALYLCASSPQGHSGNTIYFGEGSWLTVV.

This clone was recorded a few times. The chain carries TRBV7-2 and TRBJ1-1; D might be TRBD1 (6 bases). Trimming pared 5 bases from V and 4 bases from J, leaving 11 bases between. CDR3 length: 13 residues. CDR1 and CDR2 from the germline V gene are SGHTA and FQGNSA. The CDR3 DNA reads as TGTGCCAGCAGCACAACAGGGTCCACTGAAGCTTTCTTT. Translating it yields CASSTTGSTEAFF.

The chain recombines TRBV5-1 with TRBJ2-7; D is possibly TRBD2 (6 bases). This CDR3 has 14 amino acids. V was shortened by 4 bases and J by 7 bases, with 18 bases between the two germline ends. Looked up from germline, CDR1 is SGHRS and CDR2 is YFSETQ. CDR3 protein: CASSMGNGAGEQYF. CDR3 DNA: TGCGCCAGCAGCATGGGAAACGGAGCGGGTGAGCAGTACTTC.

This clone was counted a few times. The V gene is TRBV11-3, the J gene TRBJ2-1; TRBD2 aligns across 8 bases. This CDR3 comprises 18 residues. Germline CDR1 reads SGHNT; CDR2 reads YENEEA. Trimming took 0 bases from V and 7 from J; bases not matched to a gene: 14. CDR3 in amino acids: CASSLDGRDGRAKNEQFF. In DNA form, the CDR3 reads TGTGCCAGCAGCTTAGATGGAAGGGACGGGAGGGCCAAAAATGAGCAGTTCTTC.

The genes are TRBV11-2 and TRBJ2-7; the match to TRBD2 covers 8 bases. The V gene's germline CDR1 is SGHAT and CDR2 FQNNGV. The CDR3 extends over 15 amino acids. After removal of 5 bases from V and 6 bases from J, the junction contained 12 bases not matched to a gene. Here the CDR3 reads CASSARGGLVSEQYF. The DNA of the CDR3 is TGTGCCAGCAGCGCCCGGGGGGGGCTCGTCAGCGAGCAGTACTTC.

The V call is TRBV9, the J call TRBJ2-2, with TRBD2 matching over 7 bases. CDR1 and CDR2 from the germline V gene are SGDLS and YYNGEE. The CDR3 loop spans 14 amino acids. V shed 4 bases, J shed 9 bases, and the junction held 9 bases outside the gene matches. The CDR3 loop is CASSTQSGTRELFF. In DNA, the CDR3 is TGTGCCAGCAGCACCCAAAGCGGGACTAGGGAGCTGTTTTTT.

The V and J genes are TRBV7-8 and TRBJ1-4; maybe TRBD1 (5 bases). Trimming removed 0 bases from V and 0 bases from J, with 8 bases in between. This CDR3 is 16 amino acids long. CDR1 and CDR2 (germline): SGHVS, FQNEAQ. CDR3 region: CASSLAGGSTNEKLFF. The CDR3 coding sequence is TGTGCCAGCAGCTTAGCGGGGGGGTCAACTAATGAAAAACTGTTTTTT. The variable domain in full, with the rest retrieved from reference TRBV7-8 and TRBJ1-4, is GAGVSQSPRYKVAKRGQDVALRCDPISGHVSLFWYQQALGQGPEFLTYFQNEAQLDKSGLPSDRFFAERPEGSVSTLKIQRTQQEDSAVYLCASSLAGGSTNEKLFFGSGTQLSVL.

The rearrangement links TRBV19 to TRBJ2-7, with 8 bases matching TRBD2. CDR1 LNHDA and CDR2 SQIVND come from the germline V gene (reference sequence). CDR3 length: 15 amino acids. Trimming took 5 bases from V and 0 from J; bases not matched to a gene: 6. The CDR3: CASSFSGESSYEQYF. CDR3 bases: TGTGCCAGTAGTTTTAGCGGGGAGAGCTCCTACGAGCAGTACTTC.

This chain joins TRBV7-9 and TRBJ2-1; perhaps TRBD1 as D (6 bases). V dropped 2 bases and J dropped 8 bases, with 16 bases sitting between them. Germline V lookup: CDR1 SEHNR, CDR2 FQNEAQ (reference sequence). The length of the CDR3 is 15 residues. The CDR3, as DNA: TGTGCCAGCAGCTTAAGGACAGTAAGTAAGGATGAGCAGTTCTTC. Its protein is CASSLRTVSKDEQFF.

The chain employs TRBV7-2 and TRBJ1-4; D gene ambiguous. The V gene lost 5 bases and the J gene lost 0 bases, with 13 bases spanning the gap. The CDR3 extends over 16 amino acids. Germline V lookup: CDR1 SGHTA, CDR2 FQGNSA. The CDR3 nucleotides are TGTGCCAGCAGCAGCATTAGTACCGCAACTAATGAAAAACTGTTTTTT. Translation gives CASSSISTATNEKLFF.